This entry concerns a single TCR beta chain. Its antigen is unknown. Germline CDR1 and CDR2: PRHDT and FYEKMQ (reference sequence). The CDR3 spans 13 residues. Trimming took off 8 bases at V and 4 bases at J, with 12 bases between the two ends. The data originate from a study of graft-versus-host responses after intestinal transplantation. Study-level background: Following induction with anti-thymocyte globulin, all recipients were given tacrolimus and steroids for about three years. The study, taken as a whole, reports: GvH clonotypes were identified within recipient marrow, with a subset emerging first in ileum or blood. After transplant, early declines in HvG clones were associated with peak levels of circulating GvH clones. Graft-donor T cell macrochimerism coincided with high graft-versus-host to host-versus-graft clonal ratios in allografts.

Produced via immunoSEQ multiplex PCR; TCRdb's table is partial and in-frame only. The sample includes some 43,000 clones, approximately 94% of them seen just once. V gene TRBV13 combines with J gene TRBJ2-1; a possible D gene is TRBD2 (5 bases). Sequenced material: PBMCs, taken about 350 days after intestinal transplant. This TCR was sampled from a human patient who received an intestinal transplant, so some T cells may come from the graft donor. CDR3 sequence (DNA): TGTGCCAGCGACCGAGCGGATTACAATGAGCAGTTCTTC. This encodes CASDRADYNEQFF. The full variable domain, completed using reference TRBV13 and TRBJ2-1, is AAGVIQSPRHLIKEKRETATLKCYPIPRHDTVYWYQQGPGQDPQFLISFYEKMQSDKGSIPDRFSAQQFSDYHSELNMSSLELGDSALYFCASDRADYNEQFFGPGTRLTVL.